This T cell receptor beta chain originates from a study of cytomegalovirus exposure and HLA in healthy donors. Study results and caveats: Earlier analysis found most TCR beta V segments productive about 90% or about 30% of the time.

With respect to this clone: The antigen remains unidentified.

The V gene end was trimmed by 5 bases and the J gene end by 1 base; junction bases not matched to a gene: 7. CDR1 and CDR2 from the germline V gene are MNHEY and SMNVEV (reference sequence). The CDR3 runs to 16 residues. Use of 60 Vbeta and 13 Jbeta primers characterized the PCR. Only in-frame clones appear in the TCRdb table, and some are missing; sequencing was by immunoSEQ multiplex PCR. The table has 120,000 or so clones, approximately 76% seen once. This receptor was taken from a man in his fifties or sixties in good health and CMV-seropositive. The sequencing sample was made of PBMCs. The V and J genes are TRBV27 and TRBJ2-1, with 8 positions matching TRBD2. The CDR3 bases are TGTGCCAGCAGTCCGTCCTCGGGGGGGTCCTACAATGAGCAGTTCTTC. Its translation is CASSPSSGGSYNEQFF.